This T cell receptor (beta chain) was observed in a study of spatial heterogeneity in lung cancer. Overall study results and limits: Within tumors, counts of expanded alpha and beta TCRs tracked tumor mutation counts.

V lost 5 bases, J lost 7 bases, and 2 bases stayed unmatched. The CDR3 contains 13 residues. TCRdb passed the 5' RACE reads through MiXCR, listing each CDR3 protein once. The table has roughly 7,000 distinct CDR3 sequences, around 15% seen once. This clonotype qualifies as medium-sized (0.01 to 0.1%). Its specificity is not known. Stated time point: sample taken at primary tumor resection. This specimen consisted of lung tumor tissue, obtained at surgery. The TCR comes from a female donor with early-stage non-small cell lung cancer. This rearrangement joins TRBV12-3 or TRBV12-4 to TRBJ2-5, with 12 nucleotides matching TRBD2. The CDR3 bases are TGTGCCAGCAGTCTGGGACTAGCGGGGACCCAGTACTTC. Amino acids: CASSLGLAGTQYF.